What follows are 27 T cell receptor beta chains derived from one specimen sequenced in a study of shared clonotypes between healthy human individuals. The data were produced by immunoSEQ multiplex PCR, yet TCRdb's version contains in-frame clones alone and is incomplete. The sample shows approximately 1.1 million clones, around 82% of them seen only once. Sequencing was done on a sample of memory CD4+ T cells from PBMCs. Specified subset: CD45RA-negative fraction. The source of these receptors is a man aged 18 to 29 in good health. Some clones in this sample may be carry-over from other donors' samples.

This clone has a handful of counts. Additional DNA sequences in this sample encode the identical CDR3. V usage is TRBV28 and J usage is TRBJ1-1; a possible D gene is TRBD1 (5 bases). The V end was cut by 2 bases, the J end by 1 base, with 8 bases between. Per germline, CDR1 MDHEN and CDR2 SYDVKM. This CDR3 has 14 amino acids. Written as DNA, the CDR3 is TGTGCCAGCAGTTTAACTCAGGGGAACACTGAAGCTTTCTTT. Translation gives CASSLTQGNTEAFF.

The chain combines TRBV29-1 with TRBJ1-2; TRBD1 aligns across 7 bases. V trimming: 4 bases; J trimming: 0 bases; junction bases outside the gene matches: 5. Per germline, CDR1 SQVTM and CDR2 ANQGSEA. The CDR3 is 14 residues long. CDR3 amino acids: CSVALQGTNYGYTF. CDR3 DNA sequence: TGCAGCGTTGCCTTACAGGGGACTAACTATGGCTACACCTTC.

The CDR3 region has the DNA TGTGCCACCAGCAGGGGGGGGAGTAGGATAATCGAAAAACTGTTTTTT. Translating gives CATSRGGSRIIEKLFF. This chain uses TRBV15 with TRBJ1-4, with a tentative D call TRBD1 (5 bases). The CDR3 runs to 16 residues. Germline V lookup: CDR1 LNHNV, CDR2 YYDKDF (reference sequence). Trimming removed 3 bases at V and 8 bases at J, with 19 bases between. The full variable domain, its missing parts supplied by reference TRBV15 and TRBJ1-4, is DAMVIQNPRYQVTQFGKPVTLSCSQTLNHNVMYWYQQKSSQAPKLLFHYYDKDFNNEADTPDNFQSRRPNTSFCFLDIRSPGLGDTAMYLCATSRGGSRIIEKLFFGSGTQLSVL.

The genes are TRBV5-1 and TRBJ2-7, with D possibly matching TRBD1 (5 bases). Germline CDR1 is SGHRS and CDR2 is YFSETQ. V gave up 0 bases and J gave up 2 bases, with 9 bases separating them. This CDR3 spans 14 amino acids. CDR3: CASSLARATYEQYF. The CDR3, as DNA: TGCGCCAGCAGCTTGGCCAGGGCAACCTACGAGCAGTACTTC. Together with reference TRBV5-1 and TRBJ2-7, the CDR3 gives the full variable domain: KAGVTQTPRYLIKTRGQQVTLSCSPISGHRSVSWYQQTPGQGLQFLFEYFSETQRNKGNFPGRFSGRQFSNSRSEMNVSTLELGDSALYLCASSLARATYEQYFGPGTRLTVT.

CDR3 nucleotide sequence: TGCGCCAGCAGCTTGCCCCGCCCGGACTATGGCTACACCTTC. Its protein is CASSLPRPDYGYTF. The chain couples TRBV5-1 to TRBJ1-2; the D is unclear. The length of the CDR3 is 14 residues. From germline, CDR1 is SGHRS and CDR2 YFSETQ. V was cut by 1 base and J by 3 bases, with 10 bases left in between. Full variable domain (missing parts from reference TRBV5-1 and TRBJ1-2): KAGVTQTPRYLIKTRGQQVTLSCSPISGHRSVSWYQQTPGQGLQFLFEYFSETQRNKGNFPGRFSGRQFSNSRSEMNVSTLELGDSALYLCASSLPRPDYGYTFGSGTRLTVV.

This sequence joins TRBV7-3 and TRBJ2-2; 7 positions agree with TRBD1. Germline loops: CDR1 SGHTA, CDR2 FQGTGA. This CDR3 has 15 residues. The V gene end was trimmed by 2 bases and the J gene end by 6 bases; junction bases not matched to a gene: 6. CDR3 amino acids: CASSLQGTVAGELFF. CDR3 DNA: TGTGCCAGCAGCTTACAAGGGACAGTCGCCGGGGAGCTGTTTTTT.

This clone was seen only once. The chain links TRBV5-1 to TRBJ1-6; 10 nucleotides match TRBD1. J lost 9 bases, V lost 5 bases, and 11 bases had no gene match. The CDR3 length is 16 residues. Germline CDR1 and CDR2: SGHRS and YFSETQ. The CDR3 nucleotides read TGCGCCAGCAGAGAACCCGGGACAGGGGTGGGTTCACCCCTCCACTTT. Encoded protein: CASREPGTGVGSPLHF.

This rearrangement joins TRBV9 to TRBJ2-3, with 8 bases matching TRBD2. This CDR3 is built from 18 residues. Trimming cost V 1 base and J 0 bases; bases outside gene matches: 10. Germline lookup yields CDR1 SGDLS and CDR2 YYNGEE. The CDR3 sequence: CASSVTPGQRESTDTQYF. The CDR3 nucleotides are TGTGCCAGCAGCGTAACCCCTGGCCAGCGGGAGAGCACAGATACGCAGTATTTT.

This clone was seen once. The chain uses TRBV6-1 and TRBJ2-7, with 11 bases lining up with TRBD1. V trimming: 0 bases; J trimming: 4 bases; junction bases outside the gene matches: 2. Germline V gene lookup returns CDR1 MNHNS and CDR2 SASEGT. This CDR3 spans 15 amino acids. DNA for the CDR3: TGTGCCAGCAGTGAAGCCGGGACAGGGGGATACGAGCAGTACTTC. This translates into CASSEAGTGGYEQYF.

This sequence joins TRBV27 and TRBJ2-6; tentatively, D is TRBD2 (5 bases). CDR3 length: 19 residues. Trimming pared 5 bases from V and 0 bases from J, leaving 20 bases between. Germline CDR1 reads MNHEY; CDR2 reads SMNVEV (reference sequence). The CDR3 DNA follows: TGTGCCAGCAGTCCCCGACGTGAGGGTATGGGCTCTGGGGCCAACGTCCTGACTTTC. Translation gives CASSPRREGMGSGANVLTF.

The chain links TRBV5-6 to TRBJ2-1; D perhaps matches TRBD1 (6 bases). The germline CDR1 and CDR2 sequences are SGHDT and YYEEEE. This CDR3 has 15 amino acids. Deletions cut 2 bases from V and 2 bases from J, with 11 bases between. The CDR3 sequence is CASSFDRIAYNEQFF. The CDR3 coding sequence is TGTGCCAGCAGCTTCGACAGGATAGCCTACAATGAGCAGTTCTTC.

In this sample, this clone turned up many times. This rearrangement joins TRBV5-1 to TRBJ2-4; no firm D call. The CDR3 consists of 14 residues. CDR1 is SGHRS, CDR2 YFSETQ, per germline. With 0 bases removed from V and 0 bases from J, the gap between germline ends came to 4 bases. The CDR3 DNA reads as TGCGCCAGCAGCTTGGAACTAGCCAAAAACATTCAGTACTTC. It specifies CASSLELAKNIQYF. Full variable domain (remainder filled in from reference TRBV5-1 and TRBJ2-4): KAGVTQTPRYLIKTRGQQVTLSCSPISGHRSVSWYQQTPGQGLQFLFEYFSETQRNKGNFPGRFSGRQFSNSRSEMNVSTLELGDSALYLCASSLELAKNIQYFGAGTRLSVL.

The rearrangement links TRBV6-4 to TRBJ1-2, with TRBD1 as a possible D gene (6 bases). The CDR3 spans 13 residues. V was pared by 3 bases and J by 8 bases, with 13 bases between. Germline assignment: CDR1 MRHNA and CDR2 SNTAGT. CDR3 nucleotide sequence: TGTGCCAGCAGTGATCAGGGGCGAGGGGGCTACACCTTC. Its translation is CASSDQGRGGYTF.

The J gene is TRBJ2-7, the V gene TRBV2, with D unclear. Trimming cost V 6 bases and J 3 bases, with 18 bases left between them. CDR1 SNHLY and CDR2 FYNNEI come from the germline V gene. CDR3 length: 15 amino acids. The CDR3 reads CASRDQKGSVYEQYF. The DNA for the CDR3 is TGTGCCAGCAGAGACCAAAAGGGCTCGGTCTACGAGCAGTACTTC.

The V gene is TRBV23-1, the J gene TRBJ2-5, with D possibly TRBD1 on 6 matching bases. TRBV23-1 is an ORF, and what it does is uncertain. The length of the CDR3 is 15 residues. The ends were cut back, 8 bases at V and 5 bases at J, with 21 bases in the middle. CDR3 sequence (DNA): TGCGCCAGCCCCAGGGGCAGCTCCCAGGCGGAGACCCAGTACTTC. Encoded protein: CASPRGSSQAETQYF.

The rearrangement joins TRBV14 to TRBJ2-1; 7 positions match TRBD1. The CDR3 totals 16 residues. The ends lost 1 base at V and 6 bases at J; junction bases unmatched: 9. CDR1 and CDR2 from the germline V gene are SGHDN and FVKESK. CDR3 sequence reads: CASSQGWGRGFNEQFF. Written as DNA, the CDR3 is TGTGCCAGCAGCCAAGGTTGGGGCAGGGGGTTCAATGAGCAGTTCTTC.

V is TRBV7-9 and J is TRBJ2-5; perhaps TRBD2 as D (6 bases). The CDR3 is 13 amino acids. The V end was cut by 3 bases, the J end by 5 bases, with 10 bases between. Per germline, CDR1 SEHNR and CDR2 FQNEAQ (reference sequence). The CDR3 nucleotides read TGTGCCAGCAGCTTCGGGGGAGCGGAGACCCAGTACTTC. It specifies CASSFGGAETQYF.

The chain links TRBV11-2 to TRBJ2-4, with 9 positions matching TRBD2. V was pared by 6 bases and J by 6 bases, with 9 bases of the junction left unmatched. Germline V CDR1 and CDR2: SGHAT, FQNNGV. This CDR3 spans 15 amino acids. The CDR3 loop reads CASRQLAGAINIQYF. The CDR3 DNA follows: TGTGCCAGCAGACAACTAGCGGGTGCGATAAACATTCAGTACTTC.

The chain employs TRBV10-3 and TRBJ1-1, with D tentatively TRBD1 (5 bases). Deletions cut 3 bases from V and 1 base from J, with 9 bases between. The CDR3 has 14 residues. The V gene's germline CDR1 is ENHRY and CDR2 SYGVKD. The CDR3: CAISEDRSNTEAFF. Written as DNA, the CDR3 is TGTGCCATCAGTGAAGACAGATCGAACACTGAAGCTTTCTTT.

The gene calls are TRBV4-1 and TRBJ2-3; 7 bases are shared with TRBD1. V lost 4 bases and J lost 4; bases outside the gene matches: 11. In germline, CDR1 is MGHRA, CDR2 YSYEKL. CDR3 length: 16 residues. The CDR3 loop is CASSRQGDSPPDTQYF. CDR3 bases: TGCGCCAGCAGCCGCCAGGGGGACAGTCCCCCAGATACGCAGTATTTT.

Only a few counts were recorded for this clone. The chain couples TRBV7-3 to TRBJ2-1; D remains ambiguous. Per germline, CDR1 SGHTA and CDR2 FQGTGA. With 3 bases removed from V and 5 bases from J, the gap between germline ends came to 5 bases. The CDR3 spans 12 residues. The CDR3 here is CASSFPDNEQFF. Here the CDR3 DNA reads TGTGCCAGCAGCTTCCCGGACAATGAGCAGTTCTTC.

The chain is built from TRBV14 and TRBJ1-1; no clear D gene. The V and J ends lost 4 bases and 4 bases respectively, with 16 bases between them. The CDR3 totals 15 residues. Germline CDR1 is SGHDN and CDR2 is FVKESK. In DNA form, the CDR3 reads TGTGCCAGCAGCCCTGAAGGAGGGTGGGGCACTGAAGCTTTCTTT. Protein sequence: CASSPEGGWGTEAFF.

The genes are TRBV7-3 and TRBJ2-3; D unresolved. With 4 bases removed from V and 9 bases from J, the gap between germline ends came to 11 bases. Germline CDR1 reads SGHTA; CDR2 reads FQGTGA. The CDR3 is 12 residues long. CDR3 sequence: CASSYTLGTQYF. The CDR3 DNA reads TGTGCCAGCAGCTACACCCTGGGAACGCAGTATTTT.

The chain combines TRBV18 with TRBJ2-7, with D hard to call. V lost 2 bases and J 2 bases, leaving 13 bases between the germline ends. CDR1 KGHSH and CDR2 LQKENI come from the germline V gene. There are 15 residues in the CDR3. Here the CDR3 reads CASSPGWAEPYEQYF. The DNA of the CDR3 is TGTGCCAGCTCACCAGGCTGGGCAGAACCCTACGAGCAGTACTTC.

The chain recombines TRBV5-1 with TRBJ1-1, with D perhaps TRBD1 (6 bases). The germline CDR1 and CDR2 sequences are SGHRS and YFSETQ. V shed 0 bases and J shed 5 bases, with 14 bases lying between them. The CDR3 runs 15 residues. For the CDR3, the DNA is TGCGCCAGCAGCTTGGTGGGGGCTGGGCGGACTGAAGCTTTCTTT. This translates into CASSLVGAGRTEAFF.

Notes on this clone: This same CDR3 is encoded by further DNA sequences in the sample. The chain has TRBV18 and TRBJ1-1; possibly TRBD1 for D (5 bases). The V end lost 2 bases, the J end lost 3 bases, and 10 bases lay between the germline ends. Germline assignment: CDR1 KGHSH and CDR2 LQKENI. The CDR3 extends over 14 amino acids. The CDR3 bases are TGTGCCAGCTCACCATTTCTGGGGGACACTGAAGCTTTCTTT. This translates into CASSPFLGDTEAFF.

This sequence joins TRBV2 and TRBJ2-1; tentative D call: TRBD2 (6 bases). CDR1 and CDR2 (germline): SNHLY, FYNNEI. V was shortened by 6 bases and J by 3 bases, with 9 bases between the two germline ends. This CDR3 region has 13 residues. Written as DNA, the CDR3 is TGTGCCAGCAGGTCCGGGAGCTACAATGAGCAGTTCTTC. Its protein product is CASRSGSYNEQFF.